The 21 T cell receptor beta chains given below trace back to one sample, sequenced in a study of blood T cell repertoires in COVID-19. Repertoires were generated with immunoSEQ multiplex PCR, while TCRdb's copy carries only in-frame clones and drops some. The sample yields more than 100,000 clones, more than 70% seen once. The sequenced sample was peripheral blood. These receptors all stem from a man between 60 and 75 years old with acute or convalescent COVID-19.

This clone was detected once. The chain has TRBV24-1 and TRBJ1-5; 8 bases fit TRBD1. The CDR3 is 16 amino acids. V lost 5 bases and J lost 4; bases outside the gene matches: 9. Germline CDR1 is KGHDR and CDR2 is SFDVKD. CDR3 bases: TGTGCCACCAGTGCCACAGGGGGACAAGGGAATCAGCCCCAGCATTTT. It is translated as CATSATGGQGNQPQHF.

This chain uses TRBV18 with TRBJ2-7; D is perhaps TRBD2 (6 bases). Trimming removed 1 base at V and 4 bases at J, with 17 bases between. Germline values: CDR1 KGHSH, CDR2 LQKENI. The CDR3 extends over 16 amino acids. The CDR3: CASSPLAGSSQYEQYF. The CDR3 nucleotides read TGTGCCAGCTCACCACTGGCGGGATCATCTCAATACGAGCAGTACTTC.

This chain links TRBV7-9 with TRBJ2-5, with 9 bases aligning to TRBD2. Germline CDR1 reads SEHNR; CDR2 reads FQNEAQ (reference sequence). CDR3 size: 17 residues. V dropped 1 base and J dropped 4; count of bases not matched to a gene: 10. The CDR3 DNA follows: TGTGCCAGCAGCTTAGGGGTAGCGGGGGTACTCGGAGAGACCCAGTACTTC. As protein: CASSLGVAGVLGETQYF.

This clone came up a few times. The chain recombines TRBV10-1 with TRBJ2-3; D is possibly TRBD1 (6 bases). Looked up from germline, CDR1 is WNHNN and CDR2 is SYGVQD (reference sequence). The V and J ends lost 6 bases and 5 bases respectively, with 12 bases between them. The CDR3 has 13 amino acids. The CDR3 region has the DNA TGCGCCAGCAGCCGGACAGTCGGAGATACGCAGTATTTT. Translating gives CASSRTVGDTQYF.

The gene calls are TRBV18 and TRBJ1-5; 8 bases line up with TRBD1. Trimming removed 5 bases from V and 10 bases from J; junction bases left unmatched: 13. Looked up from germline, CDR1 is KGHSH and CDR2 is LQKENI. This CDR3 has 15 amino acids. CDR3 sequence: CASSSTGAYGGPQHF. Written as DNA, the CDR3 is TGTGCCAGCTCATCGACAGGGGCTTATGGGGGACCCCAGCATTTT. Full variable domain (outside the CDR3, taken from reference TRBV18 and TRBJ1-5): NAGVMQNPRHLVRRRGQEARLRCSPMKGHSHVYWYRQLPEEGLKFMVYLQKENIIDESGMPKERFSAEFPKEGPSILRIQQVVRGDSAAYFCASSSTGAYGGPQHFGDGTRLSIL.

The chain couples TRBV7-2 to TRBJ2-7; 8 bases agree with TRBD1. From germline, CDR1 is SGHTA and CDR2 FQGNSA. After removal of 11 bases from V and 3 bases from J, the junction contained 15 bases not matched to a gene. The CDR3 contains 15 residues. Here the CDR3 DNA reads TGTGCCTGCTCAGGGGGCGCTTCTGTTGGCTACGAGCAGTACTTC. Its translation: CACSGGASVGYEQYF.

V gene TRBV5-1 combines with J gene TRBJ2-3, with 8 bases fitting TRBD2. With V trimmed by 4 bases and J by 5 bases, 9 bases remained unmatched. The germline CDR1 and CDR2 sequences are SGHRS and YFSETQ. This CDR3 has 15 amino acids. The CDR3 sequence is CASSLGGGTQDTQYF. The DNA for the CDR3 is TGCGCCAGCAGCCTAGGCGGGGGGACCCAAGATACGCAGTATTTT.

This clone has only a few counts. The chain recombines TRBV19 with TRBJ1-5; a weak D match, TRBD1 (5 bases). Germline CDR1 is LNHDA and CDR2 is SQIVND (reference sequence). This CDR3 contains 14 residues. V lost 5 bases and J lost 6, with 14 bases in between. CDR3: CASSPRGIIQPQHF. The CDR3 bases are TGTGCCAGTAGTCCTCGGGGGATAATTCAGCCCCAGCATTTT.

The chain combines TRBV7-6 with TRBJ1-1; a possible D gene is TRBD1 (5 bases). Germline assignment: CDR1 SGHVS and CDR2 FNYEAQ. V dropped 0 bases and J dropped 2 bases, with 10 bases sitting between them. The CDR3 runs 15 residues. CDR3 sequence: CASSLAQTVNTEAFF. DNA of the CDR3: TGTGCCAGCAGCTTAGCGCAGACAGTTAACACTGAAGCTTTCTTT.

The genes are TRBV5-1 and TRBJ1-4, with 9 bases fitting TRBD1. The germline V gene has CDR1 SGHRS and CDR2 YFSETQ. CDR3 length: 17 amino acids. After removal of 4 bases from V and 3 bases from J, the junction contained 10 bases not matched to a gene. CDR3 sequence (DNA): TGCGCCAGCAGCCTTATGGGGACAGGGACTCCTAATGAAAAACTGTTTTTT. It specifies CASSLMGTGTPNEKLFF. Based on the CDR3 plus reference TRBV5-1 and TRBJ1-4, the full variable domain is KAGVTQTPRYLIKTRGQQVTLSCSPISGHRSVSWYQQTPGQGLQFLFEYFSETQRNKGNFPGRFSGRQFSNSRSEMNVSTLELGDSALYLCASSLMGTGTPNEKLFFGSGTQLSVL.

Of note for this clone: Other DNA variants within this sample encode the same CDR3. This chain links TRBV6-1 with TRBJ1-2; D may be TRBD1 (5 bases). Germline-derived CDR1 and CDR2 are MNHNS and SASEGT. V was trimmed by 2 bases and J by 4 bases, leaving 5 bases between them. The length of the CDR3 is 12 residues. The CDR3 sequence: CASSETGYGYTF. The CDR3 DNA reads as TGTGCCAGCAGTGAAACAGGCTATGGCTACACCTTC.

The rearrangement uses TRBV6-5 and TRBJ1-5; 8 bases match TRBD1. From germline, CDR1 is MNHEY and CDR2 SVGAGI. The V and J ends lost 2 bases and 5 bases, in that order; junction bases with no gene match: 5. The CDR3 sequence is 15 residues long. The CDR3 sequence: CASSYGQGRDQPQHF. CDR3 DNA: TGTGCCAGCAGTTACGGACAGGGACGCGATCAGCCCCAGCATTTT.

The rearrangement joins TRBV27 to TRBJ2-1, with 10 positions matching TRBD2. The CDR3 is 17 residues long. The germline CDR1 and CDR2 sequences are MNHEY and SMNVEV (reference sequence). J lost 0 bases, V lost 2 bases, and 4 bases had no gene match. CDR3 residues: CASSLPSGGSSYNEQFF. The CDR3, as DNA: TGTGCCAGCAGTTTACCTAGCGGGGGAAGCTCCTACAATGAGCAGTTCTTC.

The V gene is TRBV5-1, the J gene TRBJ1-1; D might be TRBD1 (6 bases). This CDR3 contains 15 residues. Germline lookup yields CDR1 SGHRS and CDR2 YFSETQ. Trimming stripped 2 bases from V and 6 bases from J, with 17 bases between. The CDR3 reads CASSLLQGPNAEAFF. Here the CDR3 DNA reads TGCGCCAGCAGCTTATTACAGGGTCCCAACGCTGAAGCTTTCTTT.

J is TRBJ1-6 and V is TRBV19; D may be TRBD1 (6 bases). The V and J ends lost 5 bases and 9 bases respectively, with 14 bases between them. CDR1 and CDR2 (germline): LNHDA, SQIVND (reference sequence). This CDR3 is 14 amino acids long. The CDR3 sequence: CASSARGAGSPLHF. The DNA of the CDR3 is TGTGCCAGTAGTGCCCGGGGGGCGGGTTCACCCCTCCACTTT.

The J gene is TRBJ2-1, the V gene TRBV5-1; 9 bases match TRBD1. V shed 4 bases and J 6 bases; nucleotides not matched to a gene: 5. This CDR3 has 14 residues. CDR1 is SGHRS, CDR2 YFSETQ, per germline. CDR3 nucleotide sequence: TGCGCCAGCAGCATAGGACAGGGGCCCAATGAGCAGTTCTTC. It codes for CASSIGQGPNEQFF.

This chain links TRBV5-1 with TRBJ1-2; the D is unclear. The CDR3 is made up of 13 amino acids. Between the trimmed V and J ends, which lost 1 base and 5 bases, there was a span of 9 bases. Germline CDR1 SGHRS, CDR2 YFSETQ. CDR3 in amino acids: CASSLLGRYGYTF. CDR3 nucleotide sequence: TGCGCCAGCAGCTTGCTGGGGAGGTATGGCTACACCTTC.

The table lists this clone with a count of one. The chain combines TRBV5-6 with TRBJ2-7; 10 bases are shared with TRBD1. Trimming removed 7 bases from V and 2 bases from J; junction bases left unmatched: 3. Germline loops: CDR1 SGHDT, CDR2 YYEEEE. The CDR3 spans 13 residues. CDR3 region: CASEGQGAYEQYF. In DNA, the CDR3 is TGTGCCAGCGAAGGACAGGGGGCCTACGAGCAGTACTTC.

The chain combines TRBV6-6 with TRBJ1-2; tentatively, D is TRBD1 (5 bases). Germline V lookup: CDR1 MNHNY, CDR2 SVGAGI (reference sequence). The V end was cut by 5 bases, the J end by 5 bases, with 12 bases between. The CDR3 extends over 13 amino acids. The CDR3 nucleotides read TGTGCCAGCAGTCCCCAGGGAGGGTATGGCTACACCTTC. This gives the protein CASSPQGGYGYTF.

The chain links TRBV29-1 to TRBJ1-1, with no clear D. CDR1 and CDR2 (germline): SQVTM, ANQGSEA. The CDR3 loop spans 11 amino acids. V gave up 4 bases and J gave up 6 bases, with 9 bases separating them. Here the CDR3 DNA reads TGCAGCGTTGTGTCCCCGGCTGAAGCTTTCTTT. It encodes CSVVSPAEAFF. The full variable domain, with the rest looked up from reference TRBV29-1 and TRBJ1-1, is SAVISQKPSRDICQRGTSLTIQCQVDSQVTMMFWYRQQPGQSLTLIATANQGSEATYESGFVIDKFPISRPNLTFSTLTVSNMSPEDSSIYLCSVVSPAEAFFGQGTRLTVV.

The chain carries TRBV2 and TRBJ2-7; 10 nucleotides agree with TRBD2. V gave up 10 bases and J gave up 2 bases; unmatched junction bases: 8. The CDR3 extends over 14 amino acids. Germline CDR1 reads SNHLY; CDR2 reads FYNNEI. The CDR3 protein is CAMKGLANPYEQYF. The CDR3 region has the DNA TGTGCCATGAAGGGACTAGCGAATCCCTACGAGCAGTACTTC.